The 21 T cell receptor beta chains reported below all come from one sample, sequenced in a study of cytomegalovirus exposure and HLA in healthy donors. Profiling relied on immunoSEQ multiplex PCR, and the TCRdb table lists in-frame clones only, not all of them. The data contain 200,000 to 250,000 clones, around 78% of them singletons. Material for sequencing was PBMCs. These receptors came from a young woman in good health and CMV-seronegative.

The chain links TRBV7-2 to TRBJ2-7, with 7 bases identical to TRBD1. CDR1 and CDR2 from the germline V gene are SGHTA and FQGNSA. CDR3 length: 14 amino acids. The J segment lost 3 bases and the V segment lost 5 bases, leaving 7 bases of the junction unmatched. CDR3 DNA: TGTGCCAGCAGCCCCCGACAGGGAGTCTACGAGCAGTACTTC. Protein: CASSPRQGVYEQYF.

The V gene is TRBV25-1, the J gene TRBJ1-2; D is possibly TRBD1 (6 bases). CDR3 length: 13 amino acids. V was cut by 8 bases and J by 3 bases, with 13 bases left in between. CDR1 is MGHDK, CDR2 SYGVNS, per germline. The CDR3 nucleotides are TGTGCCAGCTTCGGGGGCGCGGACTATGGCTACACCTTC. Protein product: CASFGGADYGYTF.

This chain links TRBV4-1 with TRBJ2-2; 8 bases line up with TRBD2. V shed 1 base, J shed 10 bases, and the junction held 17 bases outside the gene matches. CDR1 is MGHRA and CDR2 is YSYEKL in the germline V gene. The CDR3 loop spans 18 amino acids. CDR3 coding DNA: TGCGCCAGCAGCCAAGTTGAGGTGTGGGCGGGAGGTCAGGAGGAGCTGTTTTTT. Protein sequence: CASSQVEVWAGGQEELFF.

This chain joins TRBV9 and TRBJ2-5; 12 bases fit TRBD2. The CDR3 sequence is 16 residues long. Germline V gene lookup returns CDR1 SGDLS and CDR2 YYNGEE. V shed 3 bases and J 4 bases; nucleotides not matched to a gene: 7. In nucleotides, the CDR3 is TGTGCCAGCAGCGCGTCTAGCGGGGGGGCCCCAGAGACCCAGTACTTC. This codes for CASSASSGGAPETQYF.

The J gene is TRBJ2-1, the V gene TRBV7-9; 13 nucleotides line up with TRBD2. Trimming at V came to 5 bases and at J to 9 bases, leaving 1 base not matched to a gene. The CDR3 runs to 13 residues. Looked up from germline, CDR1 is SEHNR and CDR2 is FQNEAQ (reference sequence). The CDR3 DNA is TGTGCCAGCAGCCGGACTAGCGGGGGTGAGCAGTTCTTC. It yields the protein CASSRTSGGEQFF. Full variable domain (remainder filled in from reference TRBV7-9 and TRBJ2-1): DTGVSQNPRHKITKRGQNVTFRCDPISEHNRLYWYRQTLGQGPEFLTYFQNEAQLEKSRLLSDRFSAERPKGSFSTLEIQRTEQGDSAMYLCASSRTSGGEQFFGPGTRLTVL.

The chain links TRBV4-1 to TRBJ2-5; 8 bases map to TRBD2. Losses at the gene ends were 6 bases for V and 1 base for J; bases not matched to a gene: 13. Germline V CDR1 and CDR2: MGHRA, YSYEKL. This CDR3 contains 17 residues. In nucleotides, the CDR3 is TGCGCCAGCAGTATTCCACGTTCTAGCGGGTTCCAAGAGACCCAGTACTTC. Residues: CASSIPRSSGFQETQYF.

J is TRBJ2-5 and V is TRBV25-1, with D perhaps assigned TRBD1 or TRBD2 (5 bases each). The CDR3 length is 14 residues. Germline CDR1 MGHDK, CDR2 SYGVNS. V lost 3 bases, J lost 5 bases, and 13 bases lay in between. CDR3 in amino acids: CASSEGTAGETQYF. The CDR3 bases are TGTGCCAGCAGTGAGGGGACCGCTGGGGAGACCCAGTACTTC. The whole variable domain, filled in from reference TRBV25-1 and TRBJ2-5, reads EADIYQTPRYLVIGTGKKITLECSQTMGHDKMYWYQQDPGMELHLIHYSYGVNSTEKGDLSSESTVSRIRTEHFPLTLESARPSHTSQYLCASSEGTAGETQYFGPGTRLLVL.

This clone has more than one count but fewer than ten. The chain recombines TRBV6-1 with TRBJ1-2, with D tentatively TRBD1 (6 bases). Trimming cost V 8 bases and J 4 bases, with 20 bases left between them. Germline values: CDR1 MNHNS, CDR2 SASEGT. The CDR3 runs 15 residues. CDR3 in amino acids: CASYPSRGGGYGYTF. In DNA, the CDR3 is TGTGCCAGCTACCCCTCCCGCGGGGGCGGCTATGGCTACACCTTC.

This chain uses TRBV6-1 with TRBJ1-1, with TRBD1 as a possible D gene (5 bases). Per germline, CDR1 MNHNS and CDR2 SASEGT. The CDR3 spans 14 residues. The V end was cut by 0 bases, the J end by 1 base, with 6 bases between. The chain's CDR3 is CASSEADTNTEAFF. CDR3 sequence (DNA): TGTGCCAGCAGTGAAGCGGACACGAACACTGAAGCTTTCTTT.

The rearrangement joins TRBV11-1 to TRBJ2-2; 8 nucleotides agree with TRBD2. Germline lookup yields CDR1 SGHAT and CDR2 FQDESV (reference sequence). Trimming removed 5 bases from V and 1 base from J; junction bases left unmatched: 3. This CDR3 has 15 residues. The CDR3 DNA reads as TGTGCCAGCAGCCCGGGGGGGATGAACACCGGGGAGCTGTTTTTT. This gives the protein CASSPGGMNTGELFF.

The chain carries TRBV2 and TRBJ2-1; the match to TRBD1 covers 10 bases. V shed 8 bases and J 3 bases; nucleotides not matched to a gene: 1. Germline CDR1 is SNHLY and CDR2 is FYNNEI. The length of the CDR3 is 13 residues. In DNA form, the CDR3 reads TGTGCCAGCGGGGACAGGGGCTACAATGAGCAGTTCTTC. This translates into CASGDRGYNEQFF.

The genes are TRBV9 and TRBJ2-3, with 10 positions matching TRBD2. Per the germline V gene, CDR1 is SGDLS and CDR2 is YYNGEE. The CDR3 consists of 16 residues. V shed 5 bases, J shed 6 bases, and the junction held 12 bases outside the gene matches. The DNA of the CDR3 is TGTGCCAGCAGTTCCCAAGCGGGAGGGCCCTCGGATACGCAGTATTTT. It codes for CASSSQAGGPSDTQYF.

Many counts were recorded for this clone. The V call is TRBV7-9, the J call TRBJ1-2, with 11 bases that match TRBD1. Germline V gene data show CDR1 as SEHNR and CDR2 as FQNEAQ (reference sequence). V gave up 4 bases and J gave up 8 bases; unmatched junction bases: 3. CDR3 size: 13 residues. The chain's CDR3 is CASSWGQGGGYTF. In DNA, the CDR3 is TGTGCCAGCAGCTGGGGACAGGGGGGAGGCTACACCTTC.

The chain recombines TRBV5-1 with TRBJ2-7, with TRBD2 matching 8 bases. Germline lookup yields CDR1 SGHRS and CDR2 YFSETQ. With V trimmed by 0 bases and J by 5 bases, 7 bases remained unmatched. The CDR3 has 15 residues. CDR3 nucleotides: TGCGCCAGCAGCTTGGTACAGCGGGAGTCCCACGAGCAGTACTTC. It yields the protein CASSLVQRESHEQYF.

This chain connects TRBV18 to TRBJ2-6; D not resolved. The V gene lost 3 bases and the J gene lost 2 bases, with 5 bases spanning the gap. The CDR3 length is 14 residues. The germline CDR1 and CDR2 sequences are KGHSH and LQKENI. The CDR3 sequence is CASSPVPGANVLTF. DNA of the CDR3: TGTGCCAGCTCACCGGTCCCTGGGGCCAACGTCCTGACTTTC.

The chain is built from TRBV28 and TRBJ2-7; TRBD1 might be the D (6 bases). The CDR3 loop spans 12 amino acids. CDR1 and CDR2 (germline): MDHEN, SYDVKM. The V end was cut by 8 bases, the J end by 2 bases, with 10 bases between. CDR3 bases: TGTGCCAGCCGGGACATGACCTACGAGCAGTACTTC. Encoded protein: CASRDMTYEQYF.

This chain links TRBV7-8 with TRBJ2-3; the match to TRBD2 covers 9 bases. Germline lookup yields CDR1 SGHVS and CDR2 FQNEAQ. There are 16 residues in the CDR3. The junction had 4 bases not matched to a gene; V was cut back by 1 base and J by 2 bases. Here the CDR3 reads CASSLEAGGLTDTQYF. Here the CDR3 DNA reads TGTGCCAGCAGCTTAGAAGCGGGGGGACTCACAGATACGCAGTATTTT. The whole variable domain, filled in from reference TRBV7-8 and TRBJ2-3, reads GAGVSQSPRYKVAKRGQDVALRCDPISGHVSLFWYQQALGQGPEFLTYFQNEAQLDKSGLPSDRFFAERPEGSVSTLKIQRTQQEDSAVYLCASSLEAGGLTDTQYFGPGTRLTVL.

V is TRBV4-1 and J is TRBJ1-5; D call uncertain. Looked up from germline, CDR1 is MGHRA and CDR2 is YSYEKL. The CDR3 loop spans 17 amino acids. V was clipped by 0 bases and J by 0 bases, with 12 bases between them. This CDR3 is CASSQDPPPHSNQPQHF. The DNA for the CDR3 is TGCGCCAGCAGCCAAGACCCCCCTCCTCATAGCAATCAGCCCCAGCATTTT.

The chain is built from TRBV9 and TRBJ1-2; D remains unclear. V gave up 0 bases and J gave up 1 base, with 7 bases separating them. CDR1 SGDLS and CDR2 YYNGEE come from the germline V gene. CDR3 length equals 14 residues. CDR3 DNA: TGTGCCAGCAGCGTAGTGGGCAGTAACTATGGCTACACCTTC. Translating gives CASSVVGSNYGYTF.

This chain joins TRBV19 and TRBJ1-2; the D gene is possibly TRBD1 (5 bases). From germline, CDR1 is LNHDA and CDR2 SQIVND (reference sequence). The V and J ends lost 3 bases and 2 bases respectively, with 13 bases between them. The CDR3 extends over 15 amino acids. The CDR3 DNA reads TGTGCCAGTAGTATCCCCCAGGGAAGAAACTATGGCTACACCTTC. It is translated as CASSIPQGRNYGYTF.

The rearrangement uses TRBV5-1 and TRBJ1-1, with 8 bases matching TRBD1. Germline CDR1 reads SGHRS; CDR2 reads YFSETQ. V gave up 0 bases and J gave up 4 bases; unmatched junction bases: 2. The CDR3 length is 14 residues. The CDR3 coding sequence is TGCGCCAGCAGCTTGGGGCAGGGGGCCACTGAAGCTTTCTTT. It yields the protein CASSLGQGATEAFF.